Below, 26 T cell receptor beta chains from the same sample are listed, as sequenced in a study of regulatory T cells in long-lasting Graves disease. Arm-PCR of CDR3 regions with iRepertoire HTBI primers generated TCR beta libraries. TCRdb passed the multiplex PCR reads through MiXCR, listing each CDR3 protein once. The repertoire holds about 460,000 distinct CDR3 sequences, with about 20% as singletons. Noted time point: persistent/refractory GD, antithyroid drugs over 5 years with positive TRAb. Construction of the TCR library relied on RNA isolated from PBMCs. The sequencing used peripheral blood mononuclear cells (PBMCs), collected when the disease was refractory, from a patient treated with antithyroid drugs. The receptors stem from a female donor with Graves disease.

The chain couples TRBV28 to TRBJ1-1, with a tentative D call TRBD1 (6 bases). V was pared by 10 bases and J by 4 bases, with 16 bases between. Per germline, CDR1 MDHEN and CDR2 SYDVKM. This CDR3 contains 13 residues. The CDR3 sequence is CATNRARATEAFF. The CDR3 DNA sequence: TGTGCCACAAACAGGGCTAGGGCCACTGAAGCTTTCTTT.

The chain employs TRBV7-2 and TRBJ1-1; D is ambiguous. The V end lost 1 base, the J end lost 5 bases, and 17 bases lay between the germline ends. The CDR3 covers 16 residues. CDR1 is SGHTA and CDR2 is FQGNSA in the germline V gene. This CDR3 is CASSLEGHGGVTEAFF. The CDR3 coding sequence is TGTGCCAGCAGCTTAGAGGGTCACGGTGGGGTTACTGAAGCTTTCTTT.

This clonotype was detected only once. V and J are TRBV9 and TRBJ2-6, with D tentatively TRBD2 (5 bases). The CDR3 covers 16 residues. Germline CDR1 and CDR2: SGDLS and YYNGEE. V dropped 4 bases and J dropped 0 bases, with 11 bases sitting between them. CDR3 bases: TGTGCCAGCAGCTCCGGACTGAACTCTGGGGCCAACGTCCTGACTTTC. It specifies CASSSGLNSGANVLTF. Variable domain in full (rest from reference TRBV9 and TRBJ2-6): DSGVTQTPKHLITATGQRVTLRCSPRSGDLSVYWYQQSLDQGLQFLIQYYNGEERAKGNILERFSAQQFPDLHSELNLSSLELGDSALYFCASSSGLNSGANVLTFGAGSRLTVL.

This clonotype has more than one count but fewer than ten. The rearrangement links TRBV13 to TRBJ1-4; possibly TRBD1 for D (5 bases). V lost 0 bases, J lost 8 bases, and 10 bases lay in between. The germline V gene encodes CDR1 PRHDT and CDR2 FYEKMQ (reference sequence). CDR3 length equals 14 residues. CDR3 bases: TGTGCCAGCAGCTTAGGCCGTGAGGGGGAAAAACTGTTTTTT. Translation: CASSLGREGEKLFF.

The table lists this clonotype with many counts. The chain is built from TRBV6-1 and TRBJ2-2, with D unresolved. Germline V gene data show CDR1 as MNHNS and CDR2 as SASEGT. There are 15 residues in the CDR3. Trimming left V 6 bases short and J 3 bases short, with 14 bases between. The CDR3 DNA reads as TGTGCCAGCAGCCCCCAAGGCGGCGACACCGGGGAGCTGTTTTTT. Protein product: CASSPQGGDTGELFF.

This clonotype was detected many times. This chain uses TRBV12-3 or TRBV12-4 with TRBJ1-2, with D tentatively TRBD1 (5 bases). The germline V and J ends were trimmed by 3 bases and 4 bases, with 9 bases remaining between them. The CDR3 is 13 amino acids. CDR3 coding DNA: TGTGCCAGCAGTTTTAGGAGGGGCTATGGCTACACCTTC. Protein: CASSFRRGYGYTF.

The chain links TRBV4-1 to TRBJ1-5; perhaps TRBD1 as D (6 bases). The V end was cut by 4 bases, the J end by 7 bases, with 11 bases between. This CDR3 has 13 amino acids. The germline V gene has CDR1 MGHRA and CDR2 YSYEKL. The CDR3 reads CASSPVGGQPQHF. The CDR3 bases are TGCGCCAGCAGCCCGGTAGGGGGACAGCCCCAGCATTTT.

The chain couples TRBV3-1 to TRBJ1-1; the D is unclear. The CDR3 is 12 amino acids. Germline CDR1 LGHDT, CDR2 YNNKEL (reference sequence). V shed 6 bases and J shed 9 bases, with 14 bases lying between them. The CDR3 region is CASSPGEEKAFF. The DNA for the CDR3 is TGTGCCAGCAGTCCCGGGGAGGAGAAAGCTTTCTTT.

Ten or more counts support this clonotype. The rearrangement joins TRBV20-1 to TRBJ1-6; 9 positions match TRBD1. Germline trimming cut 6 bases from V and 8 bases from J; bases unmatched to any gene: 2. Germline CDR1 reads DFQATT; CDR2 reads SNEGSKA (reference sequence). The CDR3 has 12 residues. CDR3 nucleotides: TGCAGTGCGGGACAGGGCTATTCACCCCTCCACTTT. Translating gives CSAGQGYSPLHF.

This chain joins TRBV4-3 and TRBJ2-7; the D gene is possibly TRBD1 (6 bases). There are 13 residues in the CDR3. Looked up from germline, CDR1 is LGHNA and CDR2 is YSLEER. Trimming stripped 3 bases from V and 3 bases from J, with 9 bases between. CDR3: CASSHRTDYEQYF. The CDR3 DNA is TGCGCCAGCAGCCACAGGACAGACTACGAGCAGTACTTC.

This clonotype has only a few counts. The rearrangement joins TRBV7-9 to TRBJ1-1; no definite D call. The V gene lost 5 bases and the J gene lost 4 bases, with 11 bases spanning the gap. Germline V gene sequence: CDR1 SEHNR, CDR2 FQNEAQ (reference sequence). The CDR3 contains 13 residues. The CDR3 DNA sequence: TGTGCCAGCAGCCCTGCTGCGGGCACTGAAGCTTTCTTT. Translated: CASSPAAGTEAFF.

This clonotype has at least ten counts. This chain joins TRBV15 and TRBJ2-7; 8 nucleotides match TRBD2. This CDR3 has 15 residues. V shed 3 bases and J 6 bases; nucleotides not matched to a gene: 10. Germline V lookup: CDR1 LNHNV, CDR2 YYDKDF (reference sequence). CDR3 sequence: CATSRVTGGPGEQYF. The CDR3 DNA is TGTGCCACCAGCAGGGTGACGGGGGGGCCGGGCGAGCAGTACTTC.

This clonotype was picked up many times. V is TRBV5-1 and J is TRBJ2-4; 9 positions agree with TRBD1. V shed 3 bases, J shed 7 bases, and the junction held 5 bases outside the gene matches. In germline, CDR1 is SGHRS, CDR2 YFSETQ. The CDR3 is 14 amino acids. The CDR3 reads CASSWGQGGNIQYF. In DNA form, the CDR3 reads TGCGCCAGCAGCTGGGGACAGGGAGGGAACATTCAGTACTTC.

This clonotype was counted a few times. The CDR3 nucleotides are TGTGCCAGCAGTTACTCTAGGAGGACGGACTACGAGCAGTACTTC. Protein sequence: CASSYSRRTDYEQYF. The genes are TRBV6-2 or TRBV6-3 and TRBJ2-7; a weak D match, TRBD2 (5 bases). CDR1 is MNHEY and CDR2 is SVGEGT in the germline V gene. Trimming stripped 0 bases from V and 3 bases from J, with 12 bases between. This CDR3 has 15 amino acids.

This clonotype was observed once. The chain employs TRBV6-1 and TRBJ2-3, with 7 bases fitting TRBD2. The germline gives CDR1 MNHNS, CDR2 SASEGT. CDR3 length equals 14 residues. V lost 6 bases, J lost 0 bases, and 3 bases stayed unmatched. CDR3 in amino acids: CASRGGTSTDTQYF. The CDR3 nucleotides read TGTGCCAGCAGGGGGGGGACCAGCACAGATACGCAGTATTTT.

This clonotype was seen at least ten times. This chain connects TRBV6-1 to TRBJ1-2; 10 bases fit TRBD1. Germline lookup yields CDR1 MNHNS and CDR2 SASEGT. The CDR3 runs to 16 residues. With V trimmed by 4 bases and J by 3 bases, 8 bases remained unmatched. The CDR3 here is CASSAVGDRGDYGYTF. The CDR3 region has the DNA TGTGCCAGCAGTGCGGTCGGGGACAGGGGCGACTATGGCTACACCTTC.

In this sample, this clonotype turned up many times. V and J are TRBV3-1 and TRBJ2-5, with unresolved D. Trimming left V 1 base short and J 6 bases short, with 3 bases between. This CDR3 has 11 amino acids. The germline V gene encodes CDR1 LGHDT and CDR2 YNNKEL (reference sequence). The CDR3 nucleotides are TGTGCCAGCAGCCAAGCAAAGACCCAGTACTTC. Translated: CASSQAKTQYF.

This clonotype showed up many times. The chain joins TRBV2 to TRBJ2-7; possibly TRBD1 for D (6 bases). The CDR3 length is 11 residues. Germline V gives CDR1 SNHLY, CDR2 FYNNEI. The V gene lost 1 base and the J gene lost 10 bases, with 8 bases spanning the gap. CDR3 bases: TGTGCCAGCAGTGAAGGGGGGCCCCAGTACTTC. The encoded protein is CASSEGGPQYF.

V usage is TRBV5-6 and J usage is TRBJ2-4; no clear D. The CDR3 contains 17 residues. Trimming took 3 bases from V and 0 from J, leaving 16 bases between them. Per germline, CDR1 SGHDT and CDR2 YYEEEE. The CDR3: CASSSWVGNIAKNIQYF. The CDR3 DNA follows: TGTGCCAGCAGCTCCTGGGTAGGCAATATAGCCAAAAACATTCAGTACTTC.

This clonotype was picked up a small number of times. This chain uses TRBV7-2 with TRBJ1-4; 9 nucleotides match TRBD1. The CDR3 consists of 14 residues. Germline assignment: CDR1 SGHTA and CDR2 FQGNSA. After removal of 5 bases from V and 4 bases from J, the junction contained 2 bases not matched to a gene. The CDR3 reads CASSDRGINEKLFF. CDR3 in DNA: TGTGCCAGCAGCGACAGGGGGATTAATGAAAAACTGTTTTTT.

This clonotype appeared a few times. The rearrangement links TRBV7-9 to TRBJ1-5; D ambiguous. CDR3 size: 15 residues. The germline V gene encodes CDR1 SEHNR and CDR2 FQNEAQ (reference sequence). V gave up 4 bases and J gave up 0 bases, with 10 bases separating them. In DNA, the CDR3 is TGTGCCAGCAGCTCCGGACTGTATAGCAATCAGCCCCAGCATTTT. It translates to CASSSGLYSNQPQHF.

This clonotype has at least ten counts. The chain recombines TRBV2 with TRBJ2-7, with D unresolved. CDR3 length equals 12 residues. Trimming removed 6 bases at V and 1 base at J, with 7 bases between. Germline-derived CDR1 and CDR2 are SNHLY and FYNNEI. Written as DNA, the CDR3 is TGTGCCAGCAGGTCCGATTCCTACGAGCAGTACTTC. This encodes CASRSDSYEQYF.

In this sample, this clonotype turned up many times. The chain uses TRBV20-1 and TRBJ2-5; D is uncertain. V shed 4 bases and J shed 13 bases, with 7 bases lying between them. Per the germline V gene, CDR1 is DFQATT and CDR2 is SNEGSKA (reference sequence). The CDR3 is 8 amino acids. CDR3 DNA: TGCAGTGCTACCCCCCCGTACTTC. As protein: CSATPPYF.

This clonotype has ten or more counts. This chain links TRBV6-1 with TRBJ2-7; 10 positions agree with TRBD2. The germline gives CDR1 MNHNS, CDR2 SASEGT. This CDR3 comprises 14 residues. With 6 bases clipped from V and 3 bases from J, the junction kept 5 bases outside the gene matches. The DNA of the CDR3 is TGTGCCAGCAGACTTAGCGGGAGGAGCTACGAGCAGTACTTC. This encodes CASRLSGRSYEQYF.

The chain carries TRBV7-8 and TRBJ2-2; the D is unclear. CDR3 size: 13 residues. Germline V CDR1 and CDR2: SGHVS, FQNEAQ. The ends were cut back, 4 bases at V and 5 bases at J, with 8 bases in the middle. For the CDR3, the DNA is TGTGCCAGCAGCTATGGGGTTACCGGGGAGCTGTTTTTT. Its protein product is CASSYGVTGELFF.

As DNA, the CDR3 is TGCGCCAGCAGCCCTCTGGAGGGGTCAGATGGCTACACCTTC. The encoded protein is CASSPLEGSDGYTF. J is TRBJ1-2 and V is TRBV5-1; TRBD1 might be the D (5 bases). Per germline, CDR1 SGHRS and CDR2 YFSETQ. The CDR3 loop spans 14 amino acids. The germline V and J ends were trimmed by 4 bases and 6 bases, with 16 bases remaining between them.